The T cell receptor (beta chain) described here comes from a study of T-cell reconstitution after alpha-beta-depleted transplantation in children. Study-wide results and caveats: From newly produced T cells came most of the T-cell counts and diversity one year after transplant. There were some patients whose high TCRbeta diversity at day 60 came from surviving recipient T cells and thymic progenitors. By about two months after transplant, alpha-beta T cells reportedly arose from several hundred graft clones that had expanded.

This clonotype came up many times. What it recognizes is unknown. Preparing the TCRbeta library involved the use of unique molecular identifiers. Each CDR3 protein gets one entry after TCRdb re-called the PCR reads with MiXCR. The repertoire holds 45,000 to 55,000 distinct CDR3 sequences, with approximately 9.2% as singletons. V was clipped by 0 bases and J by 5 bases; unmatched bases: 9. The germline V gene encodes CDR1 LGHDT and CDR2 YNNKEL (reference sequence). The CDR3 loop spans 16 amino acids. The chain recombines TRBV3-1 with TRBJ2-7; the match to TRBD2 covers 8 bases. The sequencing used PBMCs, mostly from graft donor cells, collected 60 days after TCRalphabeta/CD19-depleted stem cell transplant. This TCR came from a male patient aged 2 to 9 who had a stem cell transplant for chronic granulomatous disease, so the T cells may come from the graft donor. CDR3 sequence (DNA): TGTGCCAGCAGCCAAGATCAGACGGGAGGGTTCGACGAGCAGTACTTC. Residues: CASSQDQTGGFDEQYF.